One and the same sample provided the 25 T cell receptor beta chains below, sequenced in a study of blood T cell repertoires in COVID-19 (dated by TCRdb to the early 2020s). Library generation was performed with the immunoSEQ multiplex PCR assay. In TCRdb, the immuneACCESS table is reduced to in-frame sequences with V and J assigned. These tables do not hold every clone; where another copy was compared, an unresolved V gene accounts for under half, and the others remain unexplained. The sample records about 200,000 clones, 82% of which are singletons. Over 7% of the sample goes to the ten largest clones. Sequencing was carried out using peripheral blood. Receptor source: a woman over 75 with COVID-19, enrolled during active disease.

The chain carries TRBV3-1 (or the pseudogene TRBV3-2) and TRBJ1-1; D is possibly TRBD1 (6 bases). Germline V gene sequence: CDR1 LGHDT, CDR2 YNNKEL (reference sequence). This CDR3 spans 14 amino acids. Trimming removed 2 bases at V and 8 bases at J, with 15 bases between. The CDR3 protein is CASSQTGYRKEAFF. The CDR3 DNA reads TGTGCCAGCAGCCAAACAGGGTATAGAAAAGAAGCTTTCTTT.

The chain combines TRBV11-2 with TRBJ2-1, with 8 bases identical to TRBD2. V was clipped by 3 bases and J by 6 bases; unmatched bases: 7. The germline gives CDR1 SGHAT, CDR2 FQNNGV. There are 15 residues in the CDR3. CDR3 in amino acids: CASSFTSGNPNEQFF. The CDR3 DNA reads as TGTGCCAGCAGCTTTACTAGCGGTAACCCCAATGAGCAGTTCTTC.

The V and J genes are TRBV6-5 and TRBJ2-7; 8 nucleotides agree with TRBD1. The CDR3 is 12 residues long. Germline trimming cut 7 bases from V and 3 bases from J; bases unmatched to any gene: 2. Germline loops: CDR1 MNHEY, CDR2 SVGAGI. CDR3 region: CASKTGVYEQYF. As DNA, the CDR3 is TGTGCCAGCAAGACAGGGGTCTACGAGCAGTACTTC.

CDR3 protein: CAWGPGQGIFRANEKLFF. The CDR3 bases are TGTGCCTGGGGACCGGGACAGGGGATTTTTAGGGCTAATGAAAAACTGTTTTTT. The chain carries TRBV30 and TRBJ1-4; 10 positions agree with TRBD1. The V and J ends lost 5 bases and 3 bases, in that order; junction bases with no gene match: 15. This CDR3 has 18 amino acids. Germline CDR1 GTSNPN, CDR2 SVGIG (reference sequence).

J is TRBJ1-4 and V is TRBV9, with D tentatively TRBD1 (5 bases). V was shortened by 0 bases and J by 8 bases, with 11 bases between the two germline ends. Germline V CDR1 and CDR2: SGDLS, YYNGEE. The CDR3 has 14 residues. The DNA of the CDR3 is TGTGCCAGCAGCGTAGGGGGCCTCGGGGAAAAACTGTTTTTT. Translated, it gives CASSVGGLGEKLFF.

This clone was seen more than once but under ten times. This chain's CDR3 is CASSEVTGTLNTEAFF. As DNA, the CDR3 is TGTGCCAGCAGTGAGGTGACAGGGACACTGAACACTGAAGCTTTCTTT. The chain carries TRBV2 and TRBJ1-1; 7 bases line up with TRBD1. This CDR3 has 16 amino acids. Germline lookup yields CDR1 SNHLY and CDR2 FYNNEI. The V and J ends lost 3 bases and 0 bases, in that order; junction bases with no gene match: 7.

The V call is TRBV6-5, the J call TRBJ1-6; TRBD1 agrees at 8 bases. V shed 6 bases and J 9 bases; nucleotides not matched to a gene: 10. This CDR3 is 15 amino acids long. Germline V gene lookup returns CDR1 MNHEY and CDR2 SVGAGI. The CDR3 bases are TGTGCCAGCAGCGCATGGCGACAGGGGTCTTCACCCCTCCACTTT. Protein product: CASSAWRQGSSPLHF.

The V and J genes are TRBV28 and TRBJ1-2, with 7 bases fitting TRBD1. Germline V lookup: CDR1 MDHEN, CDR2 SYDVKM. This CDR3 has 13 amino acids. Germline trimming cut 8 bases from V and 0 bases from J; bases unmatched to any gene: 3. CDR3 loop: CASGTATNYGYTF. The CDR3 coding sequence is TGTGCCAGCGGGACAGCGACTAACTATGGCTACACCTTC.

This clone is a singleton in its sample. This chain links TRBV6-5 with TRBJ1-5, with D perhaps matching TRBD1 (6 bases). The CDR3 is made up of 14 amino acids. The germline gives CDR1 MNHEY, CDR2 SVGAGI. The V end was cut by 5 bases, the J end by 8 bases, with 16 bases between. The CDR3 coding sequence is TGTGCCAGCAGTCTGGACAGTCGCGGAGAGCCCCAGCATTTT. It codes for CASSLDSRGEPQHF.

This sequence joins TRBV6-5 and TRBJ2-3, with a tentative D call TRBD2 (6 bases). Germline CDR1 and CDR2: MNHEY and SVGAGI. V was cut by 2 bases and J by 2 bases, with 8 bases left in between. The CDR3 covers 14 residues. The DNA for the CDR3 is TGTGCCAGCAGTTACCGCGGGGACACAGATACGCAGTATTTT. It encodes CASSYRGDTDTQYF.

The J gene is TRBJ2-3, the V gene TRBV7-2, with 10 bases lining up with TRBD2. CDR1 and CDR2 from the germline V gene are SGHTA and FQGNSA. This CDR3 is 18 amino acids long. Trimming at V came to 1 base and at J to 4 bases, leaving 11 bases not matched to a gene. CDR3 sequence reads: CASSLGLAGDRRADTQYF. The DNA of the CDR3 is TGTGCCAGCAGCTTAGGGCTAGCGGGAGATCGGCGGGCAGATACGCAGTATTTT.

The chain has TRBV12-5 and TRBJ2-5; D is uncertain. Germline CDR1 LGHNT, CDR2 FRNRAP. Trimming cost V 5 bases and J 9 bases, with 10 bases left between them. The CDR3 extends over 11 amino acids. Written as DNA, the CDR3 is TGTGCTAGTGGTCCCTCTCGTGCCCAGTACTTC. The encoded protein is CASGPSRAQYF. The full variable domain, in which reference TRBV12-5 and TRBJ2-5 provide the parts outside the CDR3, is DARVTQTPRHKVTEMGQEVTMRCQPILGHNTVFWYRQTMMQGLELLAYFRNRAPLDDSGMPKDRFSAEMPDATLATLKIQPSEPRDSAVYFCASGPSRAQYFGPGTRLLVL.

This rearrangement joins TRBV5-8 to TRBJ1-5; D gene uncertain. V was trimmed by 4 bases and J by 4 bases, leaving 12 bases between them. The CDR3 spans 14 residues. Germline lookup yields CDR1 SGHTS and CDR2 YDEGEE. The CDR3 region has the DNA TGTGCCAGCAGCCATGAGAGGTGGAATCAGCCCCAGCATTTT. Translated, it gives CASSHERWNQPQHF.

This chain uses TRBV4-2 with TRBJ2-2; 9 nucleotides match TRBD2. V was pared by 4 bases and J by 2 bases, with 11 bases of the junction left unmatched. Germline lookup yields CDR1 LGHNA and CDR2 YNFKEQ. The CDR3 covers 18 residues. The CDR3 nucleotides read TGTGCCAGCAGCCTTTACGGCGGGAGGGCCGGTAACACCGGGGAGCTGTTTTTT. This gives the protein CASSLYGGRAGNTGELFF.

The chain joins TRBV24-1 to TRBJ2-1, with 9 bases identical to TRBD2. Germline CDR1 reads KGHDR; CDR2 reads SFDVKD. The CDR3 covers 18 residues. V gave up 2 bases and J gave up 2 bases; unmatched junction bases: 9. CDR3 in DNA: TGTGCCACCAGTGATTCGGGCGGGAGGGCCTTGGCCTACAATGAGCAGTTCTTC. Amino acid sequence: CATSDSGGRALAYNEQFF.

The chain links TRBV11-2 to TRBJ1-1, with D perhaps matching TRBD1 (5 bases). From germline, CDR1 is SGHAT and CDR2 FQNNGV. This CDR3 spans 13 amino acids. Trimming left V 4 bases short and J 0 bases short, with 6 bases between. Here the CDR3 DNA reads TGTGCCAGCAGCTCACAGGTGAACACTGAAGCTTTCTTT. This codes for CASSSQVNTEAFF.

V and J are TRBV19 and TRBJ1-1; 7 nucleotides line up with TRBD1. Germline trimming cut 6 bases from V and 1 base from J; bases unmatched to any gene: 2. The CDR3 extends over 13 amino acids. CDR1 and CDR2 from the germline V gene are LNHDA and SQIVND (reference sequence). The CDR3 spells CASRNRGNTEAFF. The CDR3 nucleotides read TGTGCCAGTAGAAACAGGGGGAACACTGAAGCTTTCTTT.

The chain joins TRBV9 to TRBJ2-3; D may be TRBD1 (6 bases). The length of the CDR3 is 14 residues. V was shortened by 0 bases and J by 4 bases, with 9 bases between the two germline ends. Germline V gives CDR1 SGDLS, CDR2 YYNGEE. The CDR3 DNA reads TGTGCCAGCAGCGTAGGGGCAGGGGCAGATACGCAGTATTTT. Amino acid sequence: CASSVGAGADTQYF.

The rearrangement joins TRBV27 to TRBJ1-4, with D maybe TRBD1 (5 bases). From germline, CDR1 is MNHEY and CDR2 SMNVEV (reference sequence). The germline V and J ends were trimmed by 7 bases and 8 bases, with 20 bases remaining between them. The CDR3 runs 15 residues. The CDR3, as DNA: TGTGCCAGCAAACAACTGGGGGGGGGTGGAGAAAAACTGTTTTTT. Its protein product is CASKQLGGGGEKLFF.

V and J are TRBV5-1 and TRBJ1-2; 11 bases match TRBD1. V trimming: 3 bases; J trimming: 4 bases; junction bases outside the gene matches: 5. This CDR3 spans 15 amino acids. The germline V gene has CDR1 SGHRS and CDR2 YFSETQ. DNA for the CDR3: TGCGCCAGCAGCTCAGGGACAGGGGGTGGCTATGGCTACACCTTC. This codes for CASSSGTGGGYGYTF.

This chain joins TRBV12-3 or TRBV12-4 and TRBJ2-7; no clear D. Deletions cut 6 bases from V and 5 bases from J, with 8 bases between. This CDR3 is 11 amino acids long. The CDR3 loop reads CASSLRDEQYF. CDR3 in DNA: TGTGCCAGCAGCCTCCGGGACGAGCAGTACTTC.

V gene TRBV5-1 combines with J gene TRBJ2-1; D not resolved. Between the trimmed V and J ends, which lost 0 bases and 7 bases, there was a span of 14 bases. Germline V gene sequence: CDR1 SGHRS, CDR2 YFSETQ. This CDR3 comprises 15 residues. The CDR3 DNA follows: TGCGCCAGCAGCTTGGCCTCGCCTACCCATAATGAGCAGTTCTTC. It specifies CASSLASPTHNEQFF.

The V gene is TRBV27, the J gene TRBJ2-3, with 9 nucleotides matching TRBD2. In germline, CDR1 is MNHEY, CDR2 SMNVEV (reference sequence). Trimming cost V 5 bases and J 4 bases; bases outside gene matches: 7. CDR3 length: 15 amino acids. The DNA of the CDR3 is TGTGCCAGCAGTCCGATTAGCGGGAGAGCAGATACGCAGTATTTT. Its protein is CASSPISGRADTQYF.

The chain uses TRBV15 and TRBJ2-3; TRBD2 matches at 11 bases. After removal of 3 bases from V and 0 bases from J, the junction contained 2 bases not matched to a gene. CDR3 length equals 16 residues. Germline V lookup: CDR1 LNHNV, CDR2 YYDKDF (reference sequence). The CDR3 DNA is TGTGCCACCAGCAGGGGGACTAGCGGTAGCACAGATACGCAGTATTTT. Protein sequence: CATSRGTSGSTDTQYF.

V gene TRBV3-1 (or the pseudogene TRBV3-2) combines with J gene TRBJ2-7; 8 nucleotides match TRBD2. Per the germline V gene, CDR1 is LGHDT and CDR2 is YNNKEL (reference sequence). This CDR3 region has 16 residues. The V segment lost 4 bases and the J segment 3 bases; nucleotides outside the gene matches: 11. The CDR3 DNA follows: TGTGCCAGCAGCCGTTCAGGGACTAGAGGAGACTACGAGCAGTACTTC. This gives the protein CASSRSGTRGDYEQYF.